This T cell receptor (beta chain) originates from a study of blood T cell repertoires in COVID-19. This CDR3 spans 16 amino acids. Losses at the gene ends were 1 base for V and 0 bases for J; bases not matched to a gene: 4. The germline gives CDR1 LGHNA, CDR2 YNFKEQ. In the original processing: Reference gene primers were amplified, and this amplification served to estimate nucleated cell counts. The protocol was immunoSEQ multiplex PCR, while the TCRdb copy is restricted to in-frame clones and leaves out a portion. For V, J and clone size, that table is used; D and trimming come from the DNA. The sample carries about 15,000 clones, approximately 88% recorded once. This clone was counted once.

Sequences were obtained from peripheral blood. This TCR came from a man aged 60 to 75 with acute or convalescent COVID-19. This chain links TRBV4-2 with TRBJ2-7; 9 bases are shared with TRBD2. CDR3 sequence reads: CASSQGASGASYEQYF. CDR3 coding DNA: TGTGCCAGCAGCCAAGGGGCTAGCGGGGCCTCCTACGAGCAGTACTTC.